This TCR beta chain emerged from a study of blood T cells in healthy people across ages (dated by TCRdb to the mid-2010s). As for the study more broadly: Template switching captured roughly one uniquely barcoded TCR beta cDNA molecule per two T cells in model experiments. To track age-related changes in TCR beta repertoire diversity, the study relied on deep sequencing normalized with unique cDNA molecular identifiers. Donors were grouped into four age groups: young (average approximately 16 years), middle-aged (roughly 38), aged (approximately 58) and long-lived (just over 80). Using the same blood draw, the study looked at two additional independent replicas of 1 million unique cDNA reads for two donors, one aged 18 to 30 and the other aged 80 or older. The paper as a whole reports these results and caveats: Estimates of total diversity based on one million sequenced T cells were considered lower bounds and underestimates. There was a strong correlation between observed TCR beta diversity and the percentage of naive T cells measured by flow cytometry. Since profiling was done on bulk unsorted PBMCs, naive and antigen-experienced compartments could not be conclusively compared. As age increased, observed TCR beta diversity per million T cells dropped in a roughly linear way, and a significant reduction was already evident by age 40. The CMV infection status of donors was not known, potentially confounding age-related changes in expanded clonotypes. The long-lived group showed more naive CD4+ T cells, fewer expanded clones and increased TCR diversity than the aged group, suggesting age selection.

To prepare the library, 5' RACE was applied. The listed sequencing device is Illumina HiSeq 2500. A second PCR of roughly 7 to 11 cycles was performed with a sample-barcoded 5' primer and a J-beta primer mix. Each TCR beta cDNA molecule received a unique molecular identifier from a template-switch 5' adaptor carrying 12 random nucleotides. Each sample yielded at least 3 million CDR3-containing paired-end reads. All of the RNA was converted into first-strand cDNA using the Mint cDNA synthesis kit, with a TRBC-specific oligonucleotide serving as the primer. All cDNA was treated with uracil-DNA glycosylase and then went through a first 18-cycle PCR with the universal primers M1SS and BC2_uni_R. Processing in the source paper ran as follows. For normalization, 1 million high-quality reads were randomly selected from each sample, with every read carrying a distinct molecular identifier. Reads sharing molecular identifiers were discarded rather than binned into consensus sequences. MiTCR, set to a Q25 quality threshold and the strictest error-elimination algorithm, was used for CDR3 identification, clonotype clustering and error correction. A nonparametric unseen species model using Euler transformation provided a lower-bound estimate of total TCR beta diversity. TCRdb trimmed the raw reads at Q25, called clones with MiXCR and kept productive beta chains. Rows are combined by CDR3 protein, so each entry shows the most common genes and DNA. The V and J calls were determined by TCRdb, not by the authors. This sample gives some 890,000 distinct CDR3 sequences in total; about 28% of them show up just once. Roughly 10% of the sample lies in the top ten.

The CDR3 spans 15 residues, from the cysteine through the phenylalanine. Only the CDR3 part of the read is kept: 45 bases, read in frame from the first base. V was cut back by 2 bases and J by 6 bases, leaving a gap of 16 bases between them. For CDR1 and CDR2, the germline V gene lists SNHLY and FYNNEI. This clonotype has more than one count but fewer than ten. This receptor's antigen is unknown. Base qualities are not at hand, and no much larger clone is one base apart. The roughly 39 donors, aged about 6 to 90 years, were systemically healthy Caucasian individuals from Russia. Each donor gave about 10 milliliters of peripheral blood, drawn into EDTA-treated Vacutainer tubes. Ficoll-Paque density-gradient centrifugation was used to isolate PBMCs, with at least 6.5 million per sample. Total RNA, at least 5 micrograms per sample, was extracted from PBMCs with Trizol reagent. For every donor, flow cytometry on a PBMC aliquot measured the percentage of naive CD45RAhigh/CD27high T cells.

These data were also filed under a second study, of T cells of mothers and their children. That second report states: Nine systemically healthy Caucasian individuals, comprising three mothers and their six children, were included as donors. cDNA synthesis used all of the extracted RNA, with roughly 1.5 ug of RNA in each 15 ul reaction. In the second PCR, the M1S primer introduced both the sample barcodes and 2-4 random nucleotides. Over 8.5 million TCR beta CDR3 reads were obtained for each mother, and around 2.7 million reads were obtained for each child. In both related and unrelated pairs, thymic selection shapes the output of TCR recombination in a similar way, with inherited differences having only a minor effect. Normalized repertoire overlap in related mother-child pairs was always slightly higher than in unrelated mother-child pairs, but the difference was never significant. No persistent microchimeric T cell clones were found, with a detection sensitivity of approximately 95 clones per million clonotypes. Deep NGS was used in the study to compare the TCR beta repertoires of mothers and children and to look for features that separate related mother-child pairs from unrelated individuals. On average, the children were approximately 11 +/- 4 years old, while the mothers were 40 +/- 4 years old. After adapter ligation was performed with NEBNext reagents, the libraries were sequenced on an Illumina HiSeq 2000 with 100+100 nt paired-end reads. Mother and child libraries were prepared a month apart and sequenced in separate runs to prevent cross-contamination. For each donor, somewhere between roughly 450,000 and 2,200,000 distinct TCR beta clonotypes were identified. Naive TCR beta clonotypes were estimated from low-frequency clonotypes matched to each donor's FACS-determined naive share, without sorting.

Sample: blood. This TCR derives from a woman aged 35 to 49 in good health. The rearranged chain carries TRBV2 and TRBJ1-1, and the D gene may be TRBD1, 5 bases matching. The CDR3 region: CASSEQFQGPPEAFF. The DNA reads as follows: TGTGCCAGCAGTGAACAGTTTCAGGGTCCCCCTGAAGCTTTCTTT.